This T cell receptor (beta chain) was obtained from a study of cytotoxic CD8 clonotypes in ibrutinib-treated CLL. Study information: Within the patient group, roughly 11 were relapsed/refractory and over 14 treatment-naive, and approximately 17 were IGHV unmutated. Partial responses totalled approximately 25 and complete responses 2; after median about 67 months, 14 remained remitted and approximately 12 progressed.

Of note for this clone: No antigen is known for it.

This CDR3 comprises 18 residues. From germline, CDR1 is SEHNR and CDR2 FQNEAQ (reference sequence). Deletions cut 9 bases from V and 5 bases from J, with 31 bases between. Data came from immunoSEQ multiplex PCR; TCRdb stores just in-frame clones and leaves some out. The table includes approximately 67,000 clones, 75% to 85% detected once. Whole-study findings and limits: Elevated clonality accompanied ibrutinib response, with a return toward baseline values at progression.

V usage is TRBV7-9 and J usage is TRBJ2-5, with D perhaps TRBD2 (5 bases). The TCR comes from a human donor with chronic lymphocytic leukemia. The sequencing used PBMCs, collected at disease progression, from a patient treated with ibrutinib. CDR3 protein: CASTPIFRYSGRVETQYF. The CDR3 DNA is TGTGCCAGTACCCCGATTTTTAGATACAGTGGGAGAGTGGAGACCCAGTACTTC. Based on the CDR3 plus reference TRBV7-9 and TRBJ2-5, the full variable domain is DTGVSQNPRHKITKRGQNVTFRCDPISEHNRLYWYRQTLGQGPEFLTYFQNEAQLEKSRLLSDRFSAERPKGSFSTLEIQRTEQGDSAMYLCASTPIFRYSGRVETQYFGPGTRLLVL.